A single sample gave rise to the 15 T cell receptor beta chains below, sequenced in a study of Ad26.COV2.S vaccination and SARS-CoV-2 variants. Libraries were prepared by immunoSEQ multiplex PCR; TCRdb keeps only in-frame clonotypes and omits some of them. The data contain 410,000 or so clones, around 93% of them seen just once; the ten biggest clones take up over 1.5%. Treatment noted: 15 to 20 received Ad26.COV2.S at low or high dose, single or two shots; about 5 received placebo; per-sample allocation not given. Samples analyzed were those drawn on day 63 after the first vaccine or placebo injection. This sample comprised peripheral blood, obtained in a trial of Ad26.COV2.S vaccine versus placebo. These receptors were obtained from a person between 18 and 65 years old who received the Ad26.COV2.S COVID-19 vaccine or a placebo.

The V gene is TRBV10-2, the J gene TRBJ2-1; 8 nucleotides align to TRBD2. The ends lost 7 bases at V and 5 bases at J; junction bases unmatched: 7. The CDR3 consists of 14 residues. The germline V gene encodes CDR1 WSHSY and CDR2 SAAADI. The CDR3 reads CASKRGGPNNEQFF. DNA of the CDR3: TGCGCCAGCAAACGCGGGGGGCCCAACAATGAGCAGTTCTTC.

The V gene is TRBV9, the J gene TRBJ1-4; D remains ambiguous. CDR3 length: 15 residues. Germline V lookup: CDR1 SGDLS, CDR2 YYNGEE. V was pared by 4 bases and J by 1 base, with 11 bases between. CDR3 bases: TGTGCCAGCAGCCGAGCCAGGAAAACTAATGAAAAACTGTTTTTT. Translation gives CASSRARKTNEKLFF.

A note on this clone: Other DNA sequences from this sample encode an identical CDR3 as well. The gene calls are TRBV30 and TRBJ1-1, with D unresolved. From germline, CDR1 is GTSNPN and CDR2 SVGIG (reference sequence). The CDR3 totals 13 residues. The ends were cut back, 2 bases at V and 1 base at J, with 8 bases in the middle. In nucleotides, the CDR3 is TGTGCCTGGAGTCTTGGGCCGAACACTGAAGCTTTCTTT. Encoded protein: CAWSLGPNTEAFF.

V and J are TRBV19 and TRBJ2-1; D call uncertain. The CDR3 is 14 amino acids. CDR1 and CDR2 (germline): LNHDA, SQIVND (reference sequence). The V end was cut by 10 bases, the J end by 2 bases, with 15 bases between. The CDR3 DNA sequence: TGTGCCACCGAGCAGGATAAGGCCTACAATGAGCAGTTCTTC. Residues: CATEQDKAYNEQFF.

This chain connects TRBV29-1 to TRBJ1-1, with 10 bases lining up with TRBD1. V shed 1 base, J shed 3 bases, and the junction held 8 bases outside the gene matches. From germline, CDR1 is SQVTM and CDR2 ANQGSEA. The CDR3 is 16 residues long. CDR3 DNA sequence: TGCAGCGTTGAAGTTGGGACAGGGGAGAGGGACACTGAAGCTTTCTTT. Encoded protein: CSVEVGTGERDTEAFF.

This clone has just one count. Here the CDR3 reads CASRDRTGAGINYGYTF. The CDR3 bases are TGTGCCAGCAGGGACCGAACAGGGGCGGGGATTAACTATGGCTACACCTTC. This chain uses TRBV28 with TRBJ1-2; 7 bases match TRBD1. The length of the CDR3 is 17 residues. V lost 6 bases and J lost 1; bases outside the gene matches: 14. From germline, CDR1 is MDHEN and CDR2 SYDVKM.

The chain couples TRBV14 to TRBJ1-2; D not resolved. Germline V gene data show CDR1 as SGHDN and CDR2 as FVKESK. The CDR3 length is 13 residues. Trimming removed 1 base at V and 7 bases at J, with 10 bases between. CDR3 in DNA: TGTGCCAGCAGCCAAGCTAGAGGGTCTGGCTACACCTTC. Translated, it gives CASSQARGSGYTF.

The genes are TRBV7-2 and TRBJ2-7; D possibly corresponds to TRBD2 (6 bases). V lost 5 bases to trimming and J lost 3 bases, with 8 bases between them. The CDR3 extends over 12 amino acids. CDR1 is SGHTA and CDR2 is FQGNSA in the germline V gene. The CDR3 nucleotides read TGTGCCAGCAGCCCAGCGGGCTACGAGCAGTACTTC. This translates into CASSPAGYEQYF. Full variable domain (outside the CDR3, taken from reference TRBV7-2 and TRBJ2-7): GAGVSQSPSNKVTEKGKDVELRCDPISGHTALYWYRQSLGQGLEFLIYFQGNSAPDKSGLPSDRFSAERTGGSVSTLTIQRTQQEDSAVYLCASSPAGYEQYFGPGTRLTVT.

The chain carries TRBV27 and TRBJ1-1, with D maybe TRBD1 (6 bases). This CDR3 contains 15 residues. The germline V gene has CDR1 MNHEY and CDR2 SMNVEV (reference sequence). The V end lost 2 bases, the J end lost 0 bases, and 10 bases lay between the germline ends. CDR3 in DNA: TGTGCCAGCAGTTTACAGGGGTCCCTGAACACTGAAGCTTTCTTT. It specifies CASSLQGSLNTEAFF.

The genes are TRBV4-1 and TRBJ2-1; 7 nucleotides match TRBD1. V lost 0 bases, J lost 8 bases, and 4 bases stayed unmatched. This CDR3 is 14 amino acids long. Germline V CDR1 and CDR2: MGHRA, YSYEKL. CDR3 DNA sequence: TGCGCCAGCAGCCAAGAAGGACAGGCCTATGAGCAGTTCTTC. Translating it yields CASSQEGQAYEQFF.

The CDR3 spells CASSGGGVPPFNEQFF. The CDR3 region has the DNA TGTGCCAGCAGCGGAGGTGGGGTGCCCCCGTTCAATGAGCAGTTCTTC. The rearrangement uses TRBV9 and TRBJ2-1; the D is unclear. This CDR3 is 16 amino acids long. Trimming took off 3 bases at V and 6 bases at J, with 19 bases between the two ends. The germline V gene encodes CDR1 SGDLS and CDR2 YYNGEE.

This clone was counted a single time. The V call is TRBV29-1, the J call TRBJ2-3; D is ambiguous. The CDR3 is 11 amino acids. The V end lost 0 bases, the J end lost 5 bases, and 3 bases lay between the germline ends. The germline V gene has CDR1 SQVTM and CDR2 ANQGSEA. Here the CDR3 reads CSVEDRDTQYF. DNA for the CDR3: TGCAGCGTTGAAGATCGAGATACGCAGTATTTT.

This chain uses TRBV28 with TRBJ2-7; no definite D call. V was cut by 2 bases and J by 7 bases, with 6 bases left in between. Germline V gene data show CDR1 as MDHEN and CDR2 as SYDVKM. This CDR3 comprises 11 residues. The CDR3 DNA follows: TGTGCCAGCAGTTTAAACCGAGAGCAGTACTTC. Translating gives CASSLNREQYF. The variable domain in full, completed from reference TRBV28 and TRBJ2-7, reads DVKVTQSSRYLVKRTGEKVFLECVQDMDHENMFWYRQDPGLGLRLIYFSYDVKMKEKGDIPEGYSVSREKKERFSLILESASTNQTSMYLCASSLNREQYFGPGTRLTVT.

V usage is TRBV9 and J usage is TRBJ1-1, with D tentatively TRBD1 (5 bases). Trimming took 4 bases from V and 5 from J, leaving 12 bases between them. This CDR3 has 13 residues. Germline V gene sequence: CDR1 SGDLS, CDR2 YYNGEE. The CDR3, as DNA: TGTGCCAGCAGCCTGGGGGAAGGGACTGAAGCTTTCTTT. Translating gives CASSLGEGTEAFF.

The chain couples TRBV11-2 to TRBJ2-7; D is possibly TRBD1 or TRBD2 (6 bases each). V lost 5 bases and J lost 5, with 19 bases in between. Germline V CDR1 and CDR2: SGHAT, FQNNGV. The CDR3 covers 15 residues. For the CDR3, the DNA is TGTGCCAGCAGCCTTAGCGTTGGGGGGCCGGACGAGCAGTACTTC. Translating gives CASSLSVGGPDEQYF.